This T cell receptor (beta chain) was captured by sequencing in a study of shared clonotypes between healthy human individuals. The sorted-subset replicate PCRs were given 150 to 200 ng DNA, which is 31,000 or so T cell genomes. The method was immunoSEQ multiplex PCR; TCRdb's version includes in-frame clones alone and lacks a portion of them. The sample has over 2 million clones, 92% seen once; the top ten hold more than 0.35%. There are 16 residues in the CDR3. Per germline, CDR1 MNHNY and CDR2 SVGAGI (reference sequence). Losses at the gene ends were 4 bases for V and 4 bases for J; bases not matched to a gene: 7.

The chain couples TRBV6-6 to TRBJ2-6; TRBD1 matches at 7 bases. Sequencing input: naive CD4+ T cells from PBMCs. The subset is: CD45RA+ positively selected. The TCR was taken from a young man in good health. Some clones in this sample may be carry-over from other donors' samples. CDR3 nucleotides: TGTGCCAGCAGTTCAGGACAGGCGTGGGGGGCCAACGTCCTGACTTTC. It encodes CASSSGQAWGANVLTF.